This T cell receptor beta chain was sequenced during a study of patients and donors after allogeneic stem cell transplantation. MiXCR was run by TCRdb on the RT-PCR reads, yielding one entry per CDR3 protein. The profile covers 150,000 to 200,000 distinct CDR3 sequences, with approximately 22% appearing a single time and roughly a quarter taken by the ten largest. Losses at the gene ends were 7 bases for V and 2 bases for J; bases not matched to a gene: 8. This CDR3 is built from 15 residues. The V gene is TRBV12-3 or TRBV12-4, the J gene TRBJ2-3; 8 positions match TRBD1. The receptor comes from a human donor who was either an allogeneic HSCT recipient or a stem cell or donor lymphocyte infusion donor (not recorded which). It is not recorded whose cells these are; they may come from a transplant donor. Sequencing input: blood, either unsorted or a sorted T cell fraction (not recorded which). CDR3 nucleotides: TGTGCCAGCACCTCCGGACAGGGAACCACAGATACGCAGTATTTT. Its protein is CASTSGQGTTDTQYF.